One and the same sample provided the 13 T cell receptor beta chains below, sequenced in a study of T cell repertoires in cytomegalovirus infection. TCRdb processed the reads anew with MiXCR; each CDR3 protein has one entry. The table shows a few hundred thousand distinct CDR3 sequences, with 8% to 9.5% occurring only once. Sequences were obtained from PBMCs. The receptors here all came from a human donor in good health (CMV status not recorded). Some clones in this sample may be carry-over from other donors' samples.

This clonotype occurred a few times. A junction end diverges from the germline sequence, so it may reflect a read error. The rearrangement joins TRBV4-1 to TRBJ2-1; D ambiguous. The length of the CDR3 is 17 residues. Germline lookup yields CDR1 MGHRA and CDR2 YSYEKL. CDR3 loop: CASSQGLNFGAYNEQFF. The CDR3 DNA sequence: TGTGCCAGCAGCCAAGGCCTGAACTTTGGGGCCTACAATGAGCAGTTCTTC.

Only a few counts were recorded for this clonotype. CDR3 in amino acids: CASSSPKRGANTGELFF. DNA for the CDR3: TGTGCCAGCAGCTCACCGAAGCGGGGGGCCAACACCGGGGAGCTGTTTTTT. The rearrangement uses TRBV7-9 and TRBJ2-2, with 9 bases aligning to TRBD2. The CDR3 runs 17 residues. Germline assignment: CDR1 SEHNR and CDR2 FQNEAQ (reference sequence). V was pared by 4 bases and J by 2 bases, with 8 bases of the junction left unmatched.

This clonotype came up many times. V usage is TRBV7-9 and J usage is TRBJ2-2; 7 bases line up with TRBD2. Germline CDR1 is SEHNR and CDR2 is FQNEAQ (reference sequence). The V gene end was trimmed by 2 bases and the J gene end by 2 bases; junction bases not matched to a gene: 20. The CDR3 sequence is 21 residues long. CDR3 sequence (DNA): TGTGCCAGCAGCTTACCTCTGTTACGGGACTACCGTACACTTAACACCGGGGAGCTGTTTTTT. It translates to CASSLPLLRDYRTLNTGELFF.

This clonotype was counted between two and nine times. The V and J genes are TRBV3-1 and TRBJ2-5; 8 bases are shared with TRBD1. CDR1 LGHDT and CDR2 YNNKEL come from the germline V gene (reference sequence). The CDR3 extends over 15 amino acids. The trim removed 1 base at V and 5 bases at J, leaving 6 bases unmatched. CDR3 region: CASSQGQGRRETQYF. Written as DNA, the CDR3 is TGTGCCAGCAGCCAAGGACAGGGGAGGCGGGAGACCCAGTACTTC.

Turning to this clonotype: This could be a read error, since a much larger clone is one nucleotide away. The chain uses TRBV14 and TRBJ1-2; 7 bases are shared with TRBD1. Germline V gene sequence: CDR1 SGHDN, CDR2 FVKESK. This CDR3 is built from 15 residues. CDR3 coding DNA: TGTGCCAGCAGCAAAGATAGACAGGGCCTTGGTGGCTACACCTTC. Translating it yields CASSKDRQGLGGYTF.

This clonotype occurred many times. V is TRBV7-2 and J is TRBJ2-4; 10 bases are a match to TRBD2. The CDR3 is 17 residues long. The V and J ends lost 5 bases and 0 bases, in that order; junction bases with no gene match: 7. CDR1 and CDR2 (germline): SGHTA, FQGNSA. The CDR3 protein is CASSLGGLAVAKNIQYF. CDR3 nucleotide sequence: TGTGCCAGCAGCCTGGGCGGACTAGCGGTAGCCAAAAACATTCAGTACTTC.

This chain connects TRBV4-2 to TRBJ1-1; 10 bases are a match to TRBD1. J lost 5 bases, V lost 3 bases, and 6 bases had no gene match. The germline gives CDR1 LGHNA, CDR2 YNFKEQ. The CDR3 has 15 amino acids. This CDR3 reads CASSQAGTGETEAFF. The CDR3, as DNA: TGTGCCAGCAGCCAGGCCGGGACAGGGGAGACTGAAGCTTTCTTT.

This clonotype was seen many times. The chain recombines TRBV7-2 with TRBJ2-1, with D hard to call. The germline CDR1 and CDR2 sequences are SGHTA and FQGNSA. Trimming pared 4 bases from V and 5 bases from J, leaving 21 bases between. The CDR3 runs 17 residues. In nucleotides, the CDR3 is TGTGCCAGCAGCTCCCCTCCCAAGGCCCTAACCGACAATGAGCAGTTCTTC. It codes for CASSSPPKALTDNEQFF.

This clonotype appeared many times. V is TRBV2 and J is TRBJ2-5; D might be TRBD1 or TRBD2, each matching 5 bases. The CDR3 loop spans 11 amino acids. Germline lookup yields CDR1 SNHLY and CDR2 FYNNEI. V shed 8 bases and J shed 4 bases, with 8 bases lying between them. CDR3 amino acids: CASLGGETQYF. DNA for the CDR3: TGTGCCAGCCTTGGGGGAGAGACCCAGTACTTC.

This clonotype was counted at least ten times. This chain connects TRBV12-3 or TRBV12-4 to TRBJ2-7, with 7 bases identical to TRBD2. The CDR3 is made up of 16 amino acids. V shed 7 bases, J shed 0 bases, and the junction held 12 bases outside the gene matches. DNA for the CDR3: TGTGCCAGCACACGGAGGGGCAGCGGGGCCTCCTACGAGCAGTACTTC. Protein product: CASTRRGSGASYEQYF.

This clonotype was picked up a small number of times. V gene TRBV6-5 combines with J gene TRBJ1-4; D not resolved. The CDR3 runs to 13 residues. Germline loops: CDR1 MNHEY, CDR2 SVGAGI. V was shortened by 2 bases and J by 5 bases, with 6 bases between the two germline ends. The CDR3 region is CASSYRLNEKLFF. The CDR3 DNA is TGTGCCAGCAGTTACAGATTAAATGAAAAACTGTTTTTT.

This clonotype has a count of ten or more. The V call is TRBV18, the J call TRBJ2-1; the match to TRBD1 covers 8 bases. The V segment lost 3 bases and the J segment 8 bases; nucleotides outside the gene matches: 9. The CDR3 length is 15 residues. Germline CDR1 KGHSH, CDR2 LQKENI. The CDR3 nucleotides read TGTGCCAGCTCACCGGACAGGGTGGGGGGTGATGAGCAGTTCTTC. Residues: CASSPDRVGGDEQFF.

The chain carries TRBV7-2 and TRBJ2-2; the match to TRBD1 covers 8 bases. V gave up 5 bases and J gave up 3 bases; unmatched junction bases: 5. Germline CDR1 is SGHTA and CDR2 is FQGNSA. The length of the CDR3 is 15 residues. This CDR3 is CASSDRQGYTGELFF. The CDR3 nucleotides are TGTGCCAGCAGCGACCGACAGGGGTACACCGGGGAGCTGTTTTTT.